These 2 T cell receptor beta chains were all obtained from the same sample, sequenced in a study of T cell clonality in common variable immunodeficiency. Antigens for these TCRs are unknown. Clones were sequenced by immunoSEQ multiplex PCR, and TCRdb holds only the in-frame ones, with some missing. The sample shows 25,000 to 35,000 clones, none of them appearing just once. Study-wide points: Fewer deletions and N-nucleotide insertions were reportedly seen in common variable immunodeficiency TCR beta sequences.

The sequenced sample was peripheral blood mononuclear cells. The receptor source for this set is a human donor with common variable immunodeficiency.

This clone was counted between two and nine times. The read gets to within 3 residues of the CDR3 end, and the germline J gene fills in the rest. This chain uses TRBV19 with TRBJ2-7; D is undetermined. This CDR3 region has 13 residues. V gave up 4 bases and J gave up 6 bases, with 13 bases separating them. Germline V gene sequence: CDR1 LNHDA, CDR2 SQIVND (reference sequence). The part of the CDR3 DNA that was read is TGTGCCAGTAGTACGTCCTTGAGCGCCGAG. As protein: CASSTSLSAE. The CDR3 in full is CASSTSLSAEQYF.

This clone is medium-sized within its sample. The read ends 3 residues early relative to the CDR3; the germline J gene fills the gap. This sequence joins TRBV7-8 and TRBJ1-5, with D tentatively TRBD1 (6 bases). CDR3 length equals 15 residues. Germline CDR1 SGHVS, CDR2 FQNEAQ. The germline V and J ends were trimmed by 3 bases and 0 bases, with 9 bases remaining between them. The covered CDR3 bases are TGTGCCAGCAGCTTCCTGGACAGTAGCAATCAGCCC. This encodes CASSFLDSSNQP. The complete CDR3 reads CASSFLDSSNQPQHF.